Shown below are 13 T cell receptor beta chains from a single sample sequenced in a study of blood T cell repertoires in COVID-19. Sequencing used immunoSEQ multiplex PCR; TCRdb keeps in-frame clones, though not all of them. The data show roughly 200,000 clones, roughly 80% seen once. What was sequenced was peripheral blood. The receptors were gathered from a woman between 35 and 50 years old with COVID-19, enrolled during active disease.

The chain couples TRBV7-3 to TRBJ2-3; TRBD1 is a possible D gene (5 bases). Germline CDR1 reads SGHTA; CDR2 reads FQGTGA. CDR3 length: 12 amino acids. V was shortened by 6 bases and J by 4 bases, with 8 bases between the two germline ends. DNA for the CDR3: TGTGCCAGCAGTAGGGGTTCAGATACGCAGTATTTT. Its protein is CASSRGSDTQYF.

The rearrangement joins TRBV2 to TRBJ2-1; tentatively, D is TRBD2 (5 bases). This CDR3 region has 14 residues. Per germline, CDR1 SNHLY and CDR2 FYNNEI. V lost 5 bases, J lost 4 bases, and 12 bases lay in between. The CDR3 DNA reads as TGTGCCAGCAGTCCAAATGGACTTTACAATGAGCAGTTCTTC. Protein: CASSPNGLYNEQFF.

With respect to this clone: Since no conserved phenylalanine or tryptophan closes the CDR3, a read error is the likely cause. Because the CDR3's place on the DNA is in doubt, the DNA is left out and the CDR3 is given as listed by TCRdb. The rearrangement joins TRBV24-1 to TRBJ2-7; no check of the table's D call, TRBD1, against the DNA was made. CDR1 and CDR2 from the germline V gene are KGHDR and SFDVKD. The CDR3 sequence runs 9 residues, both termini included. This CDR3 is CATPNRLYL.

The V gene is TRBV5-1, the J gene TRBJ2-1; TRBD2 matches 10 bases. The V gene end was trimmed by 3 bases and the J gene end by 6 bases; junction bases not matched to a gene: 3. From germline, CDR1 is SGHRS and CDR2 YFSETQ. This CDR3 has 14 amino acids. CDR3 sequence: CASSSRTSGNEQFF. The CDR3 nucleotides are TGCGCCAGCAGCTCGAGGACTAGCGGCAATGAGCAGTTCTTC.

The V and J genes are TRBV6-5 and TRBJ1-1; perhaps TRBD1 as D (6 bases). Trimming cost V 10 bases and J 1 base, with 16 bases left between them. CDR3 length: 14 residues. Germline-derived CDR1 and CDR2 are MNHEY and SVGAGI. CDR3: CATQGRTANTEAFF. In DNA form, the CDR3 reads TGTGCCACTCAAGGACGGACAGCGAACACTGAAGCTTTCTTT.

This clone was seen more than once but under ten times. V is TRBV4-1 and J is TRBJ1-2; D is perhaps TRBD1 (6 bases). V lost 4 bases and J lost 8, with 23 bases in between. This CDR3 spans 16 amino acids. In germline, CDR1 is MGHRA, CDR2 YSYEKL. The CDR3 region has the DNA TGCGCCAGCAGCCTCCTTTCAGAACCGCACAGGGACGGCTACACCTTC. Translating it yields CASSLLSEPHRDGYTF.

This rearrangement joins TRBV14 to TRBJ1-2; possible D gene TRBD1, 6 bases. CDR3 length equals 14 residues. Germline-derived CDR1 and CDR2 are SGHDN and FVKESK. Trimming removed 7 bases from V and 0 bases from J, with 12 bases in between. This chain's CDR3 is CASTRTASNYGYTF. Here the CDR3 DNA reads TGTGCCAGCACCCGGACAGCATCTAACTATGGCTACACCTTC. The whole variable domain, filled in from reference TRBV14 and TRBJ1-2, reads EAGVTQFPSHSVIEKGQTVTLRCDPISGHDNLYWYRRVMGKEIKFLLHFVKESKQDESGMPNNRFLAERTGGTYSTLKVQPAELEDSGVYFCASTRTASNYGYTFGSGTRLTVV.

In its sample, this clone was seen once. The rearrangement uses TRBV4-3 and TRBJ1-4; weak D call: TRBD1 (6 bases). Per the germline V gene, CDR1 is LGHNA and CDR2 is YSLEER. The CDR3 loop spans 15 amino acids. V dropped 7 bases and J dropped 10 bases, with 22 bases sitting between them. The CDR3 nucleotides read TGCGCCAGCAAATCTACGGCGGGGGCAAGTGCAAAACTGTTTTTT. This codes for CASKSTAGASAKLFF.

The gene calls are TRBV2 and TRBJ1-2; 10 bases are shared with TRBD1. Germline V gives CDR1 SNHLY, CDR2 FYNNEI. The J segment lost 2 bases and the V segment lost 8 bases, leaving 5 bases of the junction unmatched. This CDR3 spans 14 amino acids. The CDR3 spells CASLRDRGNYGYTF. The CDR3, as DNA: TGTGCCAGCCTCCGGGACAGGGGAAACTATGGCTACACCTTC.

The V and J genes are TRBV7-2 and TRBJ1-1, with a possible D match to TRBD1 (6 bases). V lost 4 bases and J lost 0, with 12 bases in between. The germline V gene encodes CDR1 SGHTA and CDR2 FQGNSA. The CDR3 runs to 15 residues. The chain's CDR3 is CASSYVGGMNTEAFF. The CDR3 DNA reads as TGTGCCAGCAGCTATGTTGGGGGCATGAACACTGAAGCTTTCTTT.

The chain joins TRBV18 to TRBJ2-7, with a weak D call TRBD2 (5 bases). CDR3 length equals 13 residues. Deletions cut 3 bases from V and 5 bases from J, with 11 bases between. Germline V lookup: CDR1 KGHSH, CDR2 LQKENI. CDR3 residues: CASSPEGLNEQYF. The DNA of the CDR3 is TGTGCCAGCTCACCTGAGGGCCTAAACGAGCAGTACTTC.

CDR3 DNA sequence: TGTGCCAGCAGCTTAGATCGGAATGAAAAACTGTTTTTT. Its protein product is CASSLDRNEKLFF. V gene TRBV11-2 combines with J gene TRBJ1-4; D gene uncertain. This CDR3 has 13 residues. The V end was cut by 0 bases, the J end by 5 bases, with 4 bases between. Germline lookup yields CDR1 SGHAT and CDR2 FQNNGV.

The DNA for the CDR3 is TGTGCCAGCAGCTACCAAGGACACCCTTCCTACGAGCAGTACTTC. Translating gives CASSYQGHPSYEQYF. The chain uses TRBV7-6 and TRBJ2-7; a weak D match, TRBD1 (5 bases). CDR1 is SGHVS and CDR2 is FNYEAQ in the germline V gene. The CDR3 consists of 15 residues. The ends were cut back, 4 bases at V and 1 base at J, with 14 bases in the middle.